The entry below describes one T cell receptor beta chain. The entry originates in a study of blood T cell repertoires in COVID-19. The wider study: Specimens from acute and convalescent COVID-19 originated in the United States, Italy and Spain. Sources were T cells, B-cell-depleted T cells, or PBMCs; the material itself was cDNA or gDNA.

In the study's own analysis: Reference gene primer amplification gave estimated nucleated cell counts. Data came from immunoSEQ multiplex PCR; TCRdb stores just in-frame clones and leaves some out. V and J calls and clone size come straight from that table; D and trimming were deduced from the DNA. The table lists a few hundred thousand clones, around 92% of them singletons, with nearly 6.5% in the top ten. Germline CDR1 and CDR2: MNHEY and SVGEGT. The CDR3 spans 18 residues. V lost 6 bases, J lost 3 bases, and 16 bases stayed unmatched. Sequencing was done on a sample of peripheral blood. The V call is TRBV6-2 or TRBV6-3, the J call TRBJ2-2, with TRBD1 matching over 7 bases. This clonotype was obtained from a man in his late teens or twenties who had recovered from COVID-19. CDR3 protein: CASSHSLRQGMDTGELFF. CDR3 DNA: TGTGCCAGCAGCCACTCTTTAAGACAGGGAATGGACACCGGGGAGCTGTTTTTT.